This T cell receptor beta chain was sequenced during a study of T cell changes during pregnancy in multiple sclerosis. This CDR3 has 15 amino acids. V was pared by 4 bases and J by 4 bases, with 7 bases of the junction left unmatched. In germline, CDR1 is MDHEN, CDR2 SYDVKM. The assay was immunoSEQ multiplex PCR, and TCRdb's table has in-frame clones only and misses some. The data contain over 50,000 clones, 93% of them singletons. The TCR was taken from a female donor with multiple sclerosis, enrolled in a pregnancy study. This material consisted of peripheral blood, taken in the second trimester of pregnancy. The rearrangement joins TRBV28 to TRBJ2-7, with 10 bases fitting TRBD2. The CDR3 region is CASSSQREGPYEQYF. Here the CDR3 DNA reads TGTGCCAGCAGTTCCCAGCGGGAGGGCCCTTACGAGCAGTACTTC.